These 23 T cell receptor beta chains originate from one sample sequenced in a study of shared clonotypes between healthy human individuals. The assay was immunoSEQ multiplex PCR, and TCRdb's table has in-frame clones only and misses some. The data contain 2 million to 2.5 million clones, about 90% of them singletons. Sequenced sample: naive CD4+ T cells from PBMCs. As for subset: CD45RA+ positively selected. These receptor sequences come from a man younger than 30 in good health. Some clones in this sample may be carry-over from other donors' samples.

The rearrangement joins TRBV5-8 to TRBJ1-4, with D unresolved. This CDR3 has 13 residues. The germline gives CDR1 SGHTS, CDR2 YDEGEE. The ends were cut back, 4 bases at V and 8 bases at J, with 12 bases in the middle. The CDR3 spells CASSAPPREKLFF. CDR3 nucleotide sequence: TGTGCCAGCAGCGCTCCTCCTAGGGAAAAACTGTTTTTT.

As to this clone: The sample carries other DNA sequences with the same CDR3. The V call is TRBV5-1, the J call TRBJ1-1; D possibly corresponds to TRBD1 (6 bases). V gave up 3 bases and J gave up 0 bases, with 9 bases separating them. CDR1 and CDR2 (germline): SGHRS, YFSETQ. The CDR3 consists of 14 residues. CDR3 loop: CASSYTGLNTEAFF. The DNA of the CDR3 is TGCGCCAGCAGCTATACAGGGCTGAACACTGAAGCTTTCTTT.

The V and J genes are TRBV6-6 and TRBJ2-5; D unresolved. Germline lookup yields CDR1 MNHNY and CDR2 SVGAGI (reference sequence). The CDR3 has 15 amino acids. The V gene lost 2 bases and the J gene lost 2 bases, with 12 bases spanning the gap. The CDR3 coding sequence is TGTGCCAGCAGTTACAACAGAGCTCTACAAGAGACCCAGTACTTC. It yields the protein CASSYNRALQETQYF.

The chain links TRBV6-5 to TRBJ2-5, with TRBD2 as a possible D gene (5 bases). Germline assignment: CDR1 MNHEY and CDR2 SVGAGI. The CDR3 consists of 15 residues. V was pared by 6 bases and J by 6 bases, with 20 bases between. DNA of the CDR3: TGTGCCAGCAGCCTTGAGTCGCCGGGAACGAAGACCCAGTACTTC. The encoded protein is CASSLESPGTKTQYF.

The V gene is TRBV18, the J gene TRBJ2-7; a weak D match, TRBD1 (5 bases). The CDR3 is 16 amino acids. CDR1 KGHSH and CDR2 LQKENI come from the germline V gene. V was trimmed by 0 bases and J by 0 bases, leaving 12 bases between them. The CDR3 is CASSPPHAGPSYEQYF. The DNA for the CDR3 is TGTGCCAGCTCACCACCGCATGCAGGGCCCTCCTACGAGCAGTACTTC.

The chain has TRBV6-6 and TRBJ2-7; TRBD2 matches at 10 bases. The V segment lost 4 bases and the J segment 3 bases; nucleotides outside the gene matches: 6. CDR1 is MNHNY, CDR2 SVGAGI, per germline (reference sequence). The CDR3 totals 15 residues. As DNA, the CDR3 is TGTGCCAGCAGTTCATGGACTAGCGGCAACTACGAGCAGTACTTC. Its protein is CASSSWTSGNYEQYF.

V gene TRBV30 combines with J gene TRBJ2-7; D may be TRBD2 (6 bases). The CDR3 consists of 13 residues. In germline, CDR1 is GTSNPN, CDR2 SVGIG (reference sequence). The germline V and J ends were trimmed by 3 bases and 6 bases, with 15 bases remaining between them. The CDR3 DNA follows: TGTGCCTGGAGCTCCTGGGGGACTGTCGAGCAGTACTTC. Translating gives CAWSSWGTVEQYF.

The chain joins TRBV5-4 to TRBJ2-5; D remains unclear. Germline CDR1 reads SGHNT; CDR2 reads YYREEE (reference sequence). The CDR3 has 16 amino acids. V was pared by 1 base and J by 1 base, with 14 bases between. CDR3 region: CASSLSGFIPQETQYF. The DNA for the CDR3 is TGTGCCAGCAGCTTGTCAGGTTTTATCCCCCAAGAGACCCAGTACTTC.

The gene calls are TRBV7-2 and TRBJ2-3; D is uncertain. V lost 0 bases, J lost 4 bases, and 8 bases lay in between. CDR3 length equals 14 residues. Germline V gives CDR1 SGHTA, CDR2 FQGNSA. The CDR3 sequence: CASSLAAGADTQYF. In DNA form, the CDR3 reads TGTGCCAGCAGCTTAGCCGCCGGAGCAGATACGCAGTATTTT.

J is TRBJ2-7 and V is TRBV4-3, with 7 bases that match TRBD1. CDR3 length: 15 residues. V was clipped by 4 bases and J by 5 bases; unmatched bases: 11. Germline V gene lookup returns CDR1 LGHNA and CDR2 YSLEER. The CDR3 DNA is TGCGCCAGCAGCCGACAAACAGGGGCTCTGGACGAGCAGTACTTC. It codes for CASSRQTGALDEQYF.

V gene TRBV5-6 combines with J gene TRBJ1-2; D might be TRBD1 (6 bases). Between the trimmed V and J ends, which lost 0 bases and 9 bases, there was a span of 18 bases. From germline, CDR1 is SGHDT and CDR2 YYEEEE. The CDR3 is 15 residues long. The CDR3 protein is CASSLVAGDGGSYTF. Written as DNA, the CDR3 is TGTGCCAGCAGCTTGGTGGCAGGGGATGGTGGGAGCTACACCTTC. The full variable domain, with the rest looked up from reference TRBV5-6 and TRBJ1-2, is DAGVTQSPTHLIKTRGQQVTLRCSPKSGHDTVSWYQQALGQGPQFIFQYYEEEERQRGNFPDRFSGHQFPNYSSELNVNALLLGDSALYLCASSLVAGDGGSYTFGSGTRLTVV.

This chain joins TRBV7-2 and TRBJ2-3, with 8 bases lining up with TRBD1. Trimming at V came to 5 bases and at J to 6 bases, leaving 7 bases not matched to a gene. Per the germline V gene, CDR1 is SGHTA and CDR2 is FQGNSA. The CDR3 is 14 residues long. CDR3 sequence: CASSPDRVGDTQYF. The CDR3 DNA follows: TGTGCCAGCAGCCCGGACAGGGTCGGGGATACGCAGTATTTT.

The chain links TRBV7-6 to TRBJ1-2, with D maybe TRBD1 (5 bases). Trimming removed 2 bases at V and 5 bases at J, with 27 bases between. The CDR3 has 19 amino acids. Germline values: CDR1 SGHVS, CDR2 FNYEAQ. The CDR3 is CASSLRRNGVGEDRYGYTF. The CDR3, as DNA: TGTGCCAGCAGCTTACGGCGAAACGGAGTGGGGGAGGACCGTTATGGCTACACCTTC. The full variable domain, rest sourced from reference TRBV7-6 and TRBJ1-2, is GAGVSQSPRYKVTKRGQDVALRCDPISGHVSLYWYRQALGQGPEFLTYFNYEAQQDKSGLPNDRFSAERPEGSISTLTIQRTEQRDSAMYRCASSLRRNGVGEDRYGYTFGSGTRLTVV.

This chain connects TRBV6-1 to TRBJ2-7, with 7 nucleotides matching TRBD1. Germline V gene sequence: CDR1 MNHNS, CDR2 SASEGT. Losses at the gene ends were 6 bases for V and 6 bases for J; bases not matched to a gene: 8. The CDR3 extends over 13 amino acids. The CDR3 region is CASRGPTGSEQYF. In nucleotides, the CDR3 is TGTGCCAGCAGGGGACCGACAGGGTCCGAGCAGTACTTC.

This clone has just a few counts. The gene calls are TRBV28 and TRBJ1-5, with a weak D call TRBD1 (6 bases). This CDR3 is 14 amino acids long. V was trimmed by 7 bases and J by 3 bases, leaving 13 bases between them. Germline V CDR1 and CDR2: MDHEN, SYDVKM. The CDR3 DNA reads TGTGCCAGCACCTTCGGACAGTTCAATCAGCCCCAGCATTTT. Translating gives CASTFGQFNQPQHF.

The chain joins TRBV28 to TRBJ1-4; the D is unclear. V was pared by 4 bases and J by 7 bases, with 16 bases between. CDR3 length equals 15 residues. The germline V gene has CDR1 MDHEN and CDR2 SYDVKM. CDR3 loop: CASSSLRALGEKLFF. The CDR3, as DNA: TGTGCCAGCAGTTCCCTAAGGGCGTTGGGTGAAAAACTGTTTTTT.

This chain uses TRBV5-1 with TRBJ2-1, with TRBD1 identical over 7 bases. CDR1 SGHRS and CDR2 YFSETQ come from the germline V gene. Trimming cost V 5 bases and J 4 bases; bases outside gene matches: 9. This CDR3 contains 15 residues. CDR3 nucleotides: TGCGCCAGCAGTTTTACCGGGACAGCTTACAATGAGCAGTTCTTC. It yields the protein CASSFTGTAYNEQFF.

The V gene is TRBV28, the J gene TRBJ2-7; D uncertain. There are 13 residues in the CDR3. From germline, CDR1 is MDHEN and CDR2 SYDVKM. V lost 4 bases and J 2 bases, leaving 9 bases between the germline ends. The CDR3 DNA reads as TGTGCCAGCAGTTACGGCAGTACCTACGAGCAGTACTTC. Its translation is CASSYGSTYEQYF.

This clone was counted once. The gene calls are TRBV7-3 and TRBJ2-1; D is undetermined. V lost 5 bases and J lost 2, with 13 bases in between. Germline-derived CDR1 and CDR2 are SGHTA and FQGTGA. CDR3 length: 15 residues. The CDR3 region has the DNA TGTGCCAGCAGCCCTAACGCGGATCCCTACAATGAGCAGTTCTTC. Residues: CASSPNADPYNEQFF.

The chain uses TRBV5-1 and TRBJ2-7, with 11 bases that match TRBD2. The V segment lost 4 bases and the J segment 7 bases; nucleotides outside the gene matches: 7. The germline CDR1 and CDR2 sequences are SGHRS and YFSETQ. The CDR3 covers 14 residues. This chain's CDR3 is CASSELAGEEEQYF. CDR3 DNA sequence: TGCGCCAGCAGCGAACTAGCGGGGGAAGAGGAGCAGTACTTC.

This clone was recorded once. Other DNA sequences in this specimen translate into the identical CDR3. The V and J genes are TRBV7-2 and TRBJ2-7; 8 bases match TRBD1. Germline V lookup: CDR1 SGHTA, CDR2 FQGNSA. The CDR3 is made up of 14 amino acids. Losses at the gene ends were 5 bases for V and 2 bases for J; bases not matched to a gene: 5. The CDR3 DNA sequence: TGTGCCAGCAGCCAACAGGGGGGCACCTACGAGCAGTACTTC. It translates to CASSQQGGTYEQYF.

The V and J genes are TRBV28 and TRBJ1-1; unclear D gene. V shed 2 bases and J shed 0 bases, with 10 bases lying between them. CDR1 and CDR2 from the germline V gene are MDHEN and SYDVKM. This CDR3 is 15 amino acids long. CDR3 region: CASSLMTFMNTEAFF. DNA for the CDR3: TGTGCCAGCAGTTTAATGACATTCATGAACACTGAAGCTTTCTTT.

About this clone itself: Other DNA variants within this sample encode the same CDR3. This chain connects TRBV5-1 to TRBJ2-3; the D gene is possibly TRBD1 (6 bases). The CDR3 consists of 16 residues. V lost 0 bases to trimming and J lost 1 base, with 12 bases between them. CDR1 and CDR2 from the germline V gene are SGHRS and YFSETQ. CDR3 protein: CASSLAVAGGTDTQYF. The DNA for the CDR3 is TGCGCCAGCAGCTTGGCCGTGGCAGGGGGCACAGATACGCAGTATTTT. Full variable domain (rest looked up from reference TRBV5-1 and TRBJ2-3): KAGVTQTPRYLIKTRGQQVTLSCSPISGHRSVSWYQQTPGQGLQFLFEYFSETQRNKGNFPGRFSGRQFSNSRSEMNVSTLELGDSALYLCASSLAVAGGTDTQYFGPGTRLTVL.